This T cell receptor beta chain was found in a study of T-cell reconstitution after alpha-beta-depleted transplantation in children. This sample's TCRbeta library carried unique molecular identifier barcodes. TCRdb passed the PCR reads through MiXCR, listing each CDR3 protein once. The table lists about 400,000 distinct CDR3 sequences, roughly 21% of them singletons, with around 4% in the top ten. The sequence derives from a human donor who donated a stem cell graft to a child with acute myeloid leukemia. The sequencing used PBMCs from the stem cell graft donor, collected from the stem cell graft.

The CDR3 sequence: CASSPPLGSTDTQYF. The CDR3 DNA sequence: TGTGCCAGCAGTCCGCCCTTGGGGTCCACAGATACGCAGTATTTT. The chain recombines TRBV12-3 or TRBV12-4 with TRBJ2-3; no reliable D call. V lost 5 bases, J lost 2 bases, and 14 bases lay in between. The CDR3 consists of 15 residues.